This entry lists 16 T cell receptor beta chains sequenced from one sample in a study of chronic HIV infection and antiretroviral therapy. TCRdb re-analysed the 5' RACE reads in MiXCR, keeping a single row per CDR3 protein. Of under 55,000 distinct CDR3 sequences in the sample, approximately 19% are singletons; the top ten hold approximately 2.8%. The specimen sequenced was peripheral blood. The receptor set was obtained from an adult who had HIV and had not received antiretroviral therapy, or was an uninfected healthy control (not recorded which).

The chain couples TRBV27 to TRBJ2-7; no reliable D call. The V gene's germline CDR1 is MNHEY and CDR2 SMNVEV (reference sequence). This CDR3 has 14 residues. V gave up 7 bases and J gave up 5 bases, with 18 bases separating them. CDR3 bases: TGTGCCAGCACCCCGGGCCGCCAAGGCCACGAGCAGTACTTC. Translated: CASTPGRQGHEQYF.

This clonotype was counted a few times. The V call is TRBV5-1, the J call TRBJ2-3; D gene uncertain. CDR3 length: 14 residues. V gave up 7 bases and J gave up 0 bases, with 12 bases separating them. CDR1 is SGHRS, CDR2 YFSETQ, per germline. The CDR3 sequence: CASCPGLSTDTQYF. CDR3 coding DNA: TGCGCCAGCTGCCCGGGCCTTAGCACAGATACGCAGTATTTT. The full variable domain, in which reference TRBV5-1 and TRBJ2-3 provide the parts outside the CDR3, is KAGVTQTPRYLIKTRGQQVTLSCSPISGHRSVSWYQQTPGQGLQFLFEYFSETQRNKGNFPGRFSGRQFSNSRSEMNVSTLELGDSALYLCASCPGLSTDTQYFGPGTRLTVL.

This clonotype was observed once. The V call is TRBV28, the J call TRBJ1-1, with D unresolved. Trimming stripped 6 bases from V and 7 bases from J, with 18 bases between. CDR1 and CDR2 from the germline V gene are MDHEN and SYDVKM. The CDR3 spans 14 residues. Written as DNA, the CDR3 is TGTGCCAGCAGCCGAGGACGGACTGAACTTGAAGCTTTCTTT. Translating gives CASSRGRTELEAFF.

The DNA of the CDR3 is TGCAGTGCTAGAGGCTGGACAGCGAACACTGAAGCTTTCTTT. Protein sequence: CSARGWTANTEAFF. The chain joins TRBV20-1 to TRBJ1-1, with D tentatively TRBD1 (6 bases). Germline CDR1 reads DFQATT; CDR2 reads SNEGSKA (reference sequence). V dropped 1 base and J dropped 1 base, with 10 bases sitting between them. The CDR3 is made up of 14 amino acids.

The gene calls are TRBV10-3 and TRBJ2-4, with a possible D match to TRBD1 (7 bases). The CDR3 runs 13 residues. CDR1 is ENHRY, CDR2 SYGVKD, per germline. The V and J ends lost 2 bases and 11 bases respectively, with 13 bases between them. The CDR3: CAISETARGVQYF. DNA for the CDR3: TGTGCCATCAGTGAGACCGCCAGGGGGGTTCAGTACTTC.

There are a few counts of this clonotype. V and J are TRBV5-1 and TRBJ2-7; 7 nucleotides align to TRBD2. The CDR3 length is 17 residues. The V gene end was trimmed by 0 bases and the J gene end by 4 bases; junction bases not matched to a gene: 13. Germline assignment: CDR1 SGHRS and CDR2 YFSETQ. Here the CDR3 DNA reads TGCGCCAGCAGCTTGGAAGCACTAGCGAGACCCCCGTACGAGCAGTACTTC. This translates into CASSLEALARPPYEQYF. The whole variable domain, remainder taken from reference TRBV5-1 and TRBJ2-7, is KAGVTQTPRYLIKTRGQQVTLSCSPISGHRSVSWYQQTPGQGLQFLFEYFSETQRNKGNFPGRFSGRQFSNSRSEMNVSTLELGDSALYLCASSLEALARPPYEQYFGPGTRLTVT.

The rearrangement joins TRBV27 to TRBJ2-7, with 8 positions matching TRBD1. The CDR3 loop spans 14 amino acids. Germline V gene lookup returns CDR1 MNHEY and CDR2 SMNVEV (reference sequence). Trimming cost V 5 bases and J 5 bases; bases outside gene matches: 8. In DNA form, the CDR3 reads TGTGCCAGCAGTACCCGCCCGACAGGGGACGAGCAGTACTTC. Protein sequence: CASSTRPTGDEQYF.

This clonotype has more than one count but fewer than ten. The J gene is TRBJ1-5, the V gene TRBV28; TRBD1 might be the D (5 bases). Germline-derived CDR1 and CDR2 are MDHEN and SYDVKM. V was shortened by 8 bases and J by 0 bases, with 11 bases between the two germline ends. CDR3 length: 14 residues. The CDR3 reads CASLRGSSNQPQHF. The DNA of the CDR3 is TGTGCCAGCTTGAGGGGCAGTAGCAATCAGCCCCAGCATTTT.

This clonotype was counted between two and nine times. The chain recombines TRBV7-6 with TRBJ2-1, with a weak D call TRBD2 (6 bases). The CDR3 contains 15 residues. V lost 1 base and J lost 3, with 10 bases in between. From germline, CDR1 is SGHVS and CDR2 FNYEAQ. The CDR3 sequence is CASSLVAGNYNEQFF. The CDR3 coding sequence is TGTGCCAGCAGCTTAGTGGCGGGAAACTACAATGAGCAGTTCTTC.

As to this clonotype: The junction departs from the called germline gene at one end, perhaps through a read error. The gene calls are TRBV7-7 and TRBJ2-3; 7 nucleotides match TRBD1. CDR3 length: 14 amino acids. CDR1 is SSHAT, CDR2 FNYEAQ, per germline (reference sequence). The CDR3 spells CASSPGQSTDTQYF. CDR3 nucleotide sequence: TGTGCTAGCAGCCCGGGACAGAGCACAGATACGCAGTATTTT.

This clonotype was seen a few times. The genes are TRBV3-1 and TRBJ2-3; 8 bases fit TRBD2. The V segment lost 4 bases and the J segment 7 bases; nucleotides outside the gene matches: 13. Germline V gives CDR1 LGHDT, CDR2 YNNKEL (reference sequence). The CDR3 sequence is 16 residues long. In nucleotides, the CDR3 is TGTGCCAGCAGCCCCAGGACTAGCTGGGTTTTGAATACGCAGTATTTT. This gives the protein CASSPRTSWVLNTQYF.

The sample holds a few counts of this clonotype. This chain connects TRBV11-2 to TRBJ2-7; 8 bases match TRBD2. Germline values: CDR1 SGHAT, CDR2 FQNNGV. CDR3 length: 14 amino acids. Trimming took 10 bases from V and 2 from J; bases not matched to a gene: 10. Here the CDR3 reads CATRLTSETYEQYF. The CDR3 DNA is TGTGCCACTCGGCTGACTAGCGAGACCTACGAGCAGTACTTC.

This clonotype occurred a few times. The chain uses TRBV4-1 and TRBJ2-7, with TRBD2 as a possible D gene (5 bases). Germline V gene sequence: CDR1 MGHRA, CDR2 YSYEKL. This CDR3 has 15 residues. The germline V and J ends were trimmed by 1 base and 2 bases, with 12 bases remaining between them. The DNA for the CDR3 is TGCGCCAGCAGCCAAGTCGGGAAAGGAACCTACGAGCAGTACTTC. Translated, it gives CASSQVGKGTYEQYF.

J is TRBJ2-7 and V is TRBV29-1; maybe TRBD2 (5 bases). Trimming pared 6 bases from V and 7 bases from J, leaving 19 bases between. Germline loops: CDR1 SQVTM, CDR2 ANQGSEA. CDR3 length: 13 residues. CDR3 sequence reads: CSVSGRQFGEQYF. CDR3 DNA: TGCAGCGTGTCTGGGAGACAATTTGGGGAGCAGTACTTC.

This chain joins TRBV28 and TRBJ1-1; TRBD1 might be the D (5 bases). Per the germline V gene, CDR1 is MDHEN and CDR2 is SYDVKM. The CDR3 length is 13 residues. Trimming removed 7 bases at V and 3 bases at J, with 12 bases between. CDR3 DNA sequence: TGTGCCAGCACGGCAGGGAGGGACACTGAAGCTTTCTTT. Protein: CASTAGRDTEAFF.

CDR3 DNA sequence: TGTGCCAGCAGTCCCGGGACAGCAAACACCATATATTTT. Residues: CASSPGTANTIYF. The rearrangement links TRBV6-5 to TRBJ1-3; 7 nucleotides agree with TRBD1. The CDR3 loop spans 13 amino acids. Looked up from germline, CDR1 is MNHEY and CDR2 is SVGAGI. V dropped 5 bases and J dropped 6; count of bases not matched to a gene: 4.